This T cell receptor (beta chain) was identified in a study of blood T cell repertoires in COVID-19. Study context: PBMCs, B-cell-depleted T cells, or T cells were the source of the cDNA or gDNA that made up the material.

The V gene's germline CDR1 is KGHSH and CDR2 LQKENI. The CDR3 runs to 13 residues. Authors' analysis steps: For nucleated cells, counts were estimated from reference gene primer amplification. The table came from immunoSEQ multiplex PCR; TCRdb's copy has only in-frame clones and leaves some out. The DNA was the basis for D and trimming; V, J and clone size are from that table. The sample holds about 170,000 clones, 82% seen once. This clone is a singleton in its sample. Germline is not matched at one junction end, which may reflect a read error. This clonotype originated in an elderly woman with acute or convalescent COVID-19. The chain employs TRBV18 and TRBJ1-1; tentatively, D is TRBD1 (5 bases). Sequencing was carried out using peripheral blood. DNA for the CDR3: TGTGCCAGCTCTCTCGAGCGGGGGACCGCCAGTCTCTTT. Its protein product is CASSLERGTASLF.